This note documents a single TCR beta chain sequence. Its antigen is as yet unknown. Unique-molecular-identifier-tagged TCR beta cDNA libraries were used. TCRdb independently ran MiXCR on the PCR reads; one entry per CDR3 protein. The data hold more than 500,000 distinct CDR3 sequences, with around 36% observed a single time. Germline CDR1 is MDHEN and CDR2 is SYDVKM. The CDR3 has 16 residues. The V segment lost 6 bases and the J segment 5 bases; nucleotides outside the gene matches: 13. This specimen comes from a study of post-analysis software for immune sequencing data. Study-wide results and caveats: The F measure placed samples prepared in the same batch into strongly shared clusters. Five or six TRBV segments, TRBV5-6, TRBV5-1 and TRBV20-1 among them, were found more frequent in patients than controls.

The sample consisted of blood. The clonotype comes from a girl younger than 18 with multiple sclerosis. The V call is TRBV28, the J call TRBJ2-5; 9 nucleotides align to TRBD1. The CDR3 here is CASRRDVQGARETQYF. The CDR3 DNA follows: TGTGCCAGCAGGCGAGACGTACAGGGGGCGCGGGAGACCCAGTACTTC.